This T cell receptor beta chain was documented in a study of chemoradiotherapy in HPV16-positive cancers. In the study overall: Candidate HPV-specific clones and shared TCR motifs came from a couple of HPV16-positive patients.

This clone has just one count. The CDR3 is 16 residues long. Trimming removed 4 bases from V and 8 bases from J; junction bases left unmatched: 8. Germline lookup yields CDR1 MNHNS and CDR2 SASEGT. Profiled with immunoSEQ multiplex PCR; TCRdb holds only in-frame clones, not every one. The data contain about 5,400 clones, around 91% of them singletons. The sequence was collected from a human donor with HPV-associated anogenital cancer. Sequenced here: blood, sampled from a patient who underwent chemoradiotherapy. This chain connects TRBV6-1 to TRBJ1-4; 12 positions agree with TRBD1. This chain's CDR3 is CASSGDRGPFWEKLFF. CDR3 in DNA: TGTGCCAGCAGTGGGGACAGGGGGCCCTTTTGGGAAAAACTGTTTTTT.